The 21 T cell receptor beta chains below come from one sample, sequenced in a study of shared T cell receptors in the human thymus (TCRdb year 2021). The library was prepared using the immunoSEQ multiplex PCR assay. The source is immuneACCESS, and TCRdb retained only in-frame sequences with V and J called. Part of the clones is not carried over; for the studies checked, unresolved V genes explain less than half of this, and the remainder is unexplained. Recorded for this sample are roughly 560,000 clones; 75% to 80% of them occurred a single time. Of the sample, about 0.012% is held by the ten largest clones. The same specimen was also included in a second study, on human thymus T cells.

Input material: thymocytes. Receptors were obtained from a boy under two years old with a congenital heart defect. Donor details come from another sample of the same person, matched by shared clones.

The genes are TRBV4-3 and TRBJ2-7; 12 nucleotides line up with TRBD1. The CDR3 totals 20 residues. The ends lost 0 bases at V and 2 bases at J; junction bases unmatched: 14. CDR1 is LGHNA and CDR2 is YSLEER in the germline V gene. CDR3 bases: TGCGCCAGCAGCCAAGAAGGGACAGGGGGCGCCGCGGGGGAACCCTACGAGCAGTACTTC. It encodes CASSQEGTGGAAGEPYEQYF.

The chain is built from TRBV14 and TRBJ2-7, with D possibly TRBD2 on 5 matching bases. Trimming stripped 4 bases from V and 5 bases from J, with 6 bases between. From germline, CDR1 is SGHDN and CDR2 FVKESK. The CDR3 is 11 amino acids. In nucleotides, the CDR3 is TGTGCCAGCAGCCGAGGGCACGAGCAGTACTTC. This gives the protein CASSRGHEQYF.

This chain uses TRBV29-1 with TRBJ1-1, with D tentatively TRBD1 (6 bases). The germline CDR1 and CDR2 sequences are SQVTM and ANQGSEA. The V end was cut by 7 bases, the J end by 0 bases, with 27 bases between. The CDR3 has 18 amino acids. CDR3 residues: CSAFSLGAPFGMNTEAFF. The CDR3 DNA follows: TGCAGCGCGTTCTCTTTGGGGGCCCCTTTTGGCATGAACACTGAAGCTTTCTTT.

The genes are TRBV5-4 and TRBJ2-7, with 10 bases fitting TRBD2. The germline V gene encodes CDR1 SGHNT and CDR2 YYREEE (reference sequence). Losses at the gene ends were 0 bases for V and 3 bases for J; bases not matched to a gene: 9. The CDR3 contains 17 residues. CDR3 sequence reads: CASSLAGGLAGDYEQYF. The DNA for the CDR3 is TGTGCCAGCAGCTTGGCGGGCGGGCTAGCGGGAGACTACGAGCAGTACTTC.

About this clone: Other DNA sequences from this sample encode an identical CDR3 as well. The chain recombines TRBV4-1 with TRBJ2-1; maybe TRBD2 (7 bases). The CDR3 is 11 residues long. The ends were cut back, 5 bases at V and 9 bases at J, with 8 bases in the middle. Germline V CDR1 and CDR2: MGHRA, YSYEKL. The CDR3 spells CASSRGGEQFF. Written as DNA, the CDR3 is TGCGCCAGCAGCAGGGGGGGTGAGCAGTTCTTC.

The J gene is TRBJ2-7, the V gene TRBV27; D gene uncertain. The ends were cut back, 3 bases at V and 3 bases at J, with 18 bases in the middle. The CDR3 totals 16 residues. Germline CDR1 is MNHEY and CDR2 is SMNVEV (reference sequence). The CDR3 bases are TGTGCCAGCAGTTTTAGGTCCGGCGGCCCGCGCTACGAGCAGTACTTC. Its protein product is CASSFRSGGPRYEQYF.

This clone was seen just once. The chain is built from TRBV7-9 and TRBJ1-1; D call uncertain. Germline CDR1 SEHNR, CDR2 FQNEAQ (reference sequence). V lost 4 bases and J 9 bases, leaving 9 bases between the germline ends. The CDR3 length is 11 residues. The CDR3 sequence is CASSSRDKAFF. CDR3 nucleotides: TGTGCCAGCAGCTCCCGCGATAAAGCTTTCTTT.

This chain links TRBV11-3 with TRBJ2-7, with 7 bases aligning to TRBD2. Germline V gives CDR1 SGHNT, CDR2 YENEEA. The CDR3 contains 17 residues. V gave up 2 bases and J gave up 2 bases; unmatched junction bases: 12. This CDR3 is CASSLFYLPSGTYEQYF. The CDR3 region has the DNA TGTGCCAGCAGCTTATTCTATCTCCCTAGCGGTACCTACGAGCAGTACTTC.

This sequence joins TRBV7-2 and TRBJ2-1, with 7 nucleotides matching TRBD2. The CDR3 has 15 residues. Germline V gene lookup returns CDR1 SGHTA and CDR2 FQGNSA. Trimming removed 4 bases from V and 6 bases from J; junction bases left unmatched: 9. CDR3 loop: CASSSSGRISNEQFF. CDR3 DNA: TGTGCCAGCAGCTCCTCCGGGAGGATATCCAATGAGCAGTTCTTC. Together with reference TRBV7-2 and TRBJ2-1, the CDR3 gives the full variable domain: GAGVSQSPSNKVTEKGKDVELRCDPISGHTALYWYRQSLGQGLEFLIYFQGNSAPDKSGLPSDRFSAERTGGSVSTLTIQRTQQEDSAVYLCASSSSGRISNEQFFGPGTRLTVL.

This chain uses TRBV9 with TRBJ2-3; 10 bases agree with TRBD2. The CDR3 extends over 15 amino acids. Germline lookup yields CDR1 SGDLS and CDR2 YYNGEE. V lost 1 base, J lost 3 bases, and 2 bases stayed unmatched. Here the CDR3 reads CASSVLAGATDTQYF. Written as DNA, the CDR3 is TGTGCCAGCAGCGTACTAGCGGGAGCGACAGATACGCAGTATTTT.

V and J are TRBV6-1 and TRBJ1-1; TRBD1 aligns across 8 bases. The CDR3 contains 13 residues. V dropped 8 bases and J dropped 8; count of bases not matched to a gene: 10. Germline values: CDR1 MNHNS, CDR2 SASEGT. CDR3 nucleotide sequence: TGTGCCAGCTGTGCTAGACAGGGGAGAGAAGCTTTCTTT. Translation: CASCARQGREAFF.

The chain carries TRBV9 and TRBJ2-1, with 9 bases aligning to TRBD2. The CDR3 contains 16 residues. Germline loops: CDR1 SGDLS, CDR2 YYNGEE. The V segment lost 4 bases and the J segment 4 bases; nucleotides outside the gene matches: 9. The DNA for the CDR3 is TGTGCCAGCAGCACACCCCAAGCGGGAGGTTACAATGAGCAGTTCTTC. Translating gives CASSTPQAGGYNEQFF. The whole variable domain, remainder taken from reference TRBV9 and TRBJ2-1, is DSGVTQTPKHLITATGQRVTLRCSPRSGDLSVYWYQQSLDQGLQFLIQYYNGEERAKGNILERFSAQQFPDLHSELNLSSLELGDSALYFCASSTPQAGGYNEQFFGPGTRLTVL.

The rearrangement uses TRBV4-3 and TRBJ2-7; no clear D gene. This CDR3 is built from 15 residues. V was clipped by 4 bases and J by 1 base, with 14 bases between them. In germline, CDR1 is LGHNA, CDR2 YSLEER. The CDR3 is CASSPTPGQSYEQYF. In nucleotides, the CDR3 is TGCGCCAGCAGCCCGACTCCGGGTCAGTCCTACGAGCAGTACTTC.

As DNA, the CDR3 is TGTGCCAGCATCCCCGGGACTAGCGGTAAAGAGACCCAGTACTTC. Its translation: CASIPGTSGKETQYF. This chain joins TRBV6-1 and TRBJ2-5; 11 bases align to TRBD2. In germline, CDR1 is MNHNS, CDR2 SASEGT. Trimming cost V 7 bases and J 3 bases; bases outside gene matches: 7. CDR3 length: 15 amino acids.

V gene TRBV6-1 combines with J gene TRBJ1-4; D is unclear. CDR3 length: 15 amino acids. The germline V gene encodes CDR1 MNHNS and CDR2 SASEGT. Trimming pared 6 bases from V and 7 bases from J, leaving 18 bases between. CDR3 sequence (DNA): TGTGCCAGCAGATCCCTCCCTCCACCGGGTGAAAAACTGTTTTTT. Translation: CASRSLPPPGEKLFF.

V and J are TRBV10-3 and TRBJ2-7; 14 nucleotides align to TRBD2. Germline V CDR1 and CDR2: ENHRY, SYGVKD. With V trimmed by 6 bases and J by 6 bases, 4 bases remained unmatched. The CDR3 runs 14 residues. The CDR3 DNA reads TGTGCCATCAGGGGACTAGCGGGAGCTGGCGAGCAGTACTTC. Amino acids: CAIRGLAGAGEQYF.

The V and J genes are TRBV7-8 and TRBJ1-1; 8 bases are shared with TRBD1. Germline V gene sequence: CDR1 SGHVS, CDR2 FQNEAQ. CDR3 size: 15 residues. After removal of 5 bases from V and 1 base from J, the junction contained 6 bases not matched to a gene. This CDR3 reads CASSVTGQENTEAFF. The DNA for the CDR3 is TGTGCCAGCAGCGTAACGGGACAGGAGAACACTGAAGCTTTCTTT.

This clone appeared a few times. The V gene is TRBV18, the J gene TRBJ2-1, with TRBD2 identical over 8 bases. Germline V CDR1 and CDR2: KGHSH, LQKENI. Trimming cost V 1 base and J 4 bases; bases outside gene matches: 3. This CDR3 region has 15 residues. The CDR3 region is CASSPQRERYNEQFF. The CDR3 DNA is TGTGCCAGCTCACCACAGCGGGAGAGGTACAATGAGCAGTTCTTC.

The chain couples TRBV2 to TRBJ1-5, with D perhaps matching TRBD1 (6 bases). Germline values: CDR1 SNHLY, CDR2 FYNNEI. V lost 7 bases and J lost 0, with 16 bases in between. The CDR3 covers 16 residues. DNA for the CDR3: TGTGCCAGCAATCGCCAGGGGAGATATAGCAATCAGCCCCAGCATTTT. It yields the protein CASNRQGRYSNQPQHF. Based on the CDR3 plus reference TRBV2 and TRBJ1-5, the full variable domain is EPEVTQTPSHQVTQMGQEVILRCVPISNHLYFYWYRQILGQKVEFLVSFYNNEISEKSEIFDDQFSVERPDGSNFTLKIRSTKLEDSAMYFCASNRQGRYSNQPQHFGDGTRLSIL.

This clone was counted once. This CDR3 reads CASSRPGVAGDQETQYF. The CDR3 DNA reads TGTGCCAGCAGCCGGCCGGGGGTAGCGGGAGACCAAGAGACCCAGTACTTC. V and J are TRBV14 and TRBJ2-5, with 9 bases identical to TRBD2. J lost 0 bases, V lost 4 bases, and 9 bases had no gene match. The CDR3 covers 17 residues. Per germline, CDR1 SGHDN and CDR2 FVKESK.

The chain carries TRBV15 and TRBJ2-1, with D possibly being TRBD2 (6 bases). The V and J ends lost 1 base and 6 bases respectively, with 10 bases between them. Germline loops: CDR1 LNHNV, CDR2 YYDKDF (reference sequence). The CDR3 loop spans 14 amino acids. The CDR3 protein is CATSRVLAFNEQFF. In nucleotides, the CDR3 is TGTGCCACCAGCAGAGTACTAGCATTCAATGAGCAGTTCTTC.